This TCR beta chain was recovered during a study of blood T cell repertoires in COVID-19. Germline lookup yields CDR1 LNHDA and CDR2 SQIVND (reference sequence). CDR3 length: 17 amino acids. Trimming stripped 0 bases from V and 7 bases from J, with 19 bases between. Individuals drawn from 20 to 30 US areas were roughly 18 to 95 years old. Cohorts were assigned according to the clinical history that participants reported. Per the original data handling: For nucleated cells, counts were estimated from reference gene primer amplification. Sequencing was performed with immunoSEQ multiplex PCR; in TCRdb, only in-frame clones are kept and a portion is missing. The V and J calls and the clone size are those of that table, but D and trimming were determined from the DNA. Of roughly 160,000 clones in the sample, over 70% were seen once.

This rearrangement joins TRBV19 to TRBJ1-5, with D possibly matching TRBD1 (5 bases). The sequence derives from a woman aged 40 to 55 with acute COVID-19. Sequencing was carried out using PBMCs or T cells enriched from blood (not recorded which). The CDR3, as DNA: TGTGCCAGTAGTATAGATCCCAGAAAAGGGGTGGGCCAGCCCCAGCATTTT. This gives the protein CASSIDPRKGVGQPQHF.